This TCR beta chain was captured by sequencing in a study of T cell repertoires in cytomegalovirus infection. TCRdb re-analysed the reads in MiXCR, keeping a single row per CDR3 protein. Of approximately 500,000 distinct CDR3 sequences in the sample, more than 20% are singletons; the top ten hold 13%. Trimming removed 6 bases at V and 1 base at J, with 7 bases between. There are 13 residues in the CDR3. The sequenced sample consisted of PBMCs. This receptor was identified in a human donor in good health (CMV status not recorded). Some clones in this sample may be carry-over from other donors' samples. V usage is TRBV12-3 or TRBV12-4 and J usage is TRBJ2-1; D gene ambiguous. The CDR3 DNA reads TGTGCCAGCAGCCCCCGATCCTACAATGAGCAGTTCTTC. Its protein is CASSPRSYNEQFF.